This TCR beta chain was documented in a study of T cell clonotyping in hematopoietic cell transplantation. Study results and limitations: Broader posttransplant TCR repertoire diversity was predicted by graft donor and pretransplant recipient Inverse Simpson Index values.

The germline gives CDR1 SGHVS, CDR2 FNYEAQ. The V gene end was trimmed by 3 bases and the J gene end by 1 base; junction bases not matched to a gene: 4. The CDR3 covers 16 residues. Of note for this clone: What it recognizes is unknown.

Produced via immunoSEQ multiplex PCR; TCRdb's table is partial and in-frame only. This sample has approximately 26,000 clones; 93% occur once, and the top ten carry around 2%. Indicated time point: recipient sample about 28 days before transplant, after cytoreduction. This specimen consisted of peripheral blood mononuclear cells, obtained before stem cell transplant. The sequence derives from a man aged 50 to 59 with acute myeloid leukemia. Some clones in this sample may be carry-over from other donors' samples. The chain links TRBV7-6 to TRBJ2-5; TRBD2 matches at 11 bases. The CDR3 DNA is TGTGCCAGCAGCTTTGGGCTAGCGGGGGGCCAAGAGACCCAGTACTTC. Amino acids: CASSFGLAGGQETQYF. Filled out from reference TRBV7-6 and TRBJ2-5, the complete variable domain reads GAGVSQSPRYKVTKRGQDVALRCDPISGHVSLYWYRQALGQGPEFLTYFNYEAQQDKSGLPNDRFSAERPEGSISTLTIQRTEQRDSAMYRCASSFGLAGGQETQYFGPGTRLLVL.